A single sample gave rise to the 14 T cell receptor beta chains below, sequenced in a study of blood T cell repertoires in COVID-19. Assay used: immunoSEQ multiplex PCR; TCRdb lists only in-frame clones, some missing. The table has 250,000 to 350,000 clones, 80% to 90% seen once. Sequencing was done on a sample of PBMCs or T cells enriched from blood (not recorded which). Receptors were obtained from a young woman who had recovered from COVID-19.

A few counts support this clone. The chain uses TRBV6-2 or TRBV6-3 and TRBJ2-7; D remains ambiguous. V was pared by 0 bases and J by 3 bases, with 6 bases between. Germline loops: CDR1 MNHEY, CDR2 SVGEGT. This CDR3 spans 13 amino acids. The CDR3 region is CASSYSHNYEQYF. The CDR3 DNA reads TGTGCCAGCAGTTACTCGCACAACTACGAGCAGTACTTC.

Here the CDR3 reads CASGPEREGSDEQFF. The DNA of the CDR3 is TGTGCCAGCGGACCCGAGCGGGAGGGTAGTGATGAGCAGTTCTTC. The gene calls are TRBV11-2 and TRBJ2-1; 10 bases are shared with TRBD2. This CDR3 has 15 residues. Looked up from germline, CDR1 is SGHAT and CDR2 is FQNNGV. Losses at the gene ends were 8 bases for V and 8 bases for J; bases not matched to a gene: 12.

The V call is TRBV5-5, the J call TRBJ2-5; D is perhaps TRBD2 (6 bases). V was clipped by 6 bases and J by 2 bases, with 11 bases between them. Germline assignment: CDR1 SGHKS and CDR2 YYEKEE (reference sequence). This CDR3 is 13 amino acids long. CDR3 region: CASIPGLQETQYF. CDR3 coding DNA: TGTGCCAGCATCCCGGGACTGCAAGAGACCCAGTACTTC. The entire variable domain, with the rest obtained from reference TRBV5-5 and TRBJ2-5, is as follows: DAGVTQSPTHLIKTRGQQVTLRCSPISGHKSVSWYQQVLGQGPQFIFQYYEKEERGRGNFPDRFSARQFPNYSSELNVNALLLGDSALYLCASIPGLQETQYFGPGTRLLVL.

The J gene is TRBJ2-6, the V gene TRBV9, with D uncertain. V was pared by 4 bases and J by 0 bases, with 11 bases between. CDR1 is SGDLS, CDR2 YYNGEE, per germline. The CDR3 has 16 amino acids. The DNA for the CDR3 is TGTGCCAGCAGCTCCGGTCCCCCCTCTGGGGCCAACGTCCTGACTTTC. This codes for CASSSGPPSGANVLTF.

Written as DNA, the CDR3 is TGCGCCAGCAGCTTGGATTGGGAGCTGGGTGGCTACACCTTC. It yields the protein CASSLDWELGGYTF. The chain joins TRBV5-1 to TRBJ1-2; D unclear. V dropped 0 bases and J dropped 7 bases, with 13 bases sitting between them. The CDR3 contains 14 residues. In germline, CDR1 is SGHRS, CDR2 YFSETQ.

This sequence joins TRBV5-1 and TRBJ1-5; 9 bases agree with TRBD1. Per the germline V gene, CDR1 is SGHRS and CDR2 is YFSETQ. With 0 bases clipped from V and 2 bases from J, the junction kept 3 bases outside the gene matches. This CDR3 contains 16 residues. The CDR3 spells CASSLVQGARNQPQHF. DNA for the CDR3: TGCGCCAGCAGCTTGGTACAGGGGGCGCGCAATCAGCCCCAGCATTTT.

This clone was recorded once. The chain uses TRBV28 and TRBJ2-3; 8 nucleotides agree with TRBD1. Trimming removed 6 bases from V and 3 bases from J; junction bases left unmatched: 8. This CDR3 contains 15 residues. Germline values: CDR1 MDHEN, CDR2 SYDVKM. The CDR3 nucleotides read TGTGCCAGCAGCCGACAGGGGATGGGGACAGATACGCAGTATTTT. Protein product: CASSRQGMGTDTQYF.

In this sample, this clone turned up a few times. J is TRBJ2-5 and V is TRBV11-2; D is uncertain. The CDR3 loop spans 15 amino acids. Germline loops: CDR1 SGHAT, CDR2 FQNNGV. Trimming removed 5 bases from V and 5 bases from J, with 18 bases in between. The CDR3 nucleotides are TGTGCCAGCAGCCGACATTATCAAAGTCTGGAGACCCAGTACTTC. Amino acid sequence: CASSRHYQSLETQYF.

The gene calls are TRBV18 and TRBJ1-3; TRBD1 might be the D (6 bases). Looked up from germline, CDR1 is KGHSH and CDR2 is LQKENI. Trimming shortened V by 3 bases and J by 0 bases, and 9 bases separated the two germline ends. The CDR3 runs 15 residues. CDR3 DNA: TGTGCCAGCTCACCTCGGGACATCTCTGGAAACACCATATATTTT. It yields the protein CASSPRDISGNTIYF.

This chain joins TRBV6-2 or TRBV6-3 and TRBJ2-1; TRBD1 matches at 7 bases. Germline-derived CDR1 and CDR2 are MNHEY and SVGEGT. The CDR3 loop spans 16 amino acids. V dropped 2 bases and J dropped 5; count of bases not matched to a gene: 9. CDR3 coding DNA: TGTGCCAGCAGTTACCAACCGGGACAGCTCGACAATGAGCAGTTCTTC. It codes for CASSYQPGQLDNEQFF.

The V call is TRBV29-1, the J call TRBJ2-1; TRBD1 aligns across 8 bases. There are 14 residues in the CDR3. Looked up from germline, CDR1 is SQVTM and CDR2 is ANQGSEA. After removal of 6 bases from V and 8 bases from J, the junction contained 12 bases not matched to a gene. This chain's CDR3 is CSVGTGQEAYEQFF. CDR3 sequence (DNA): TGCAGCGTCGGGACGGGACAGGAGGCCTATGAGCAGTTCTTC.

This clone was observed a few times. The chain uses TRBV20-1 and TRBJ2-1; D might be TRBD2 (6 bases). Germline V gives CDR1 DFQATT, CDR2 SNEGSKA (reference sequence). This CDR3 spans 16 amino acids. V lost 3 bases and J 11 bases, leaving 26 bases between the germline ends. The CDR3, as DNA: TGCAGTGCTAGTTTCCTGGACGGGACTTATACAATGAAGCAGTTCTTC. Its translation: CSASFLDGTYTMKQFF.

The chain is built from TRBV15 and TRBJ1-3; TRBD1 might be the D (6 bases). V lost 5 bases, J lost 0 bases, and 11 bases lay in between. CDR1 LNHNV and CDR2 YYDKDF come from the germline V gene (reference sequence). The CDR3 has 15 amino acids. This chain's CDR3 is CATSEDSASGNTIYF. Here the CDR3 DNA reads TGTGCCACCAGCGAGGACAGCGCCTCTGGAAACACCATATATTTT.

This clone was seen a single time. The CDR3 here is CSAQHPRDRFRRSYNEQFF. The CDR3 region has the DNA TGCAGCGCCCAACACCCCCGGGACAGGTTCCGACGTTCCTACAATGAGCAGTTCTTC. The chain joins TRBV29-1 to TRBJ2-1; 8 bases match TRBD1. The germline gives CDR1 SQVTM, CDR2 ANQGSEA. There are 19 residues in the CDR3. V shed 7 bases, J shed 1 base, and the junction held 21 bases outside the gene matches.